The T cell receptor (beta chain) described here comes from a study of T cell responses to AZD1222 COVID-19 vaccine. CDR3 size: 16 residues. Germline CDR1 and CDR2: MNHEY and SVGEGT. V was pared by 0 bases and J by 1 base, with 13 bases between. Generated by immunoSEQ multiplex PCR, the TCRdb table keeps only in-frame clones and is missing some. The sample shows 95,000 to 150,000 clones, around nine tenths of them seen only once. Points from the study as a whole: Donors in the cohort were predominantly white British and more often female, and clonal diversity was possibly underestimated. The study sampled repertoires only after the peak T cell response.

Only one count was recorded for this clone. Its antigen is as yet unknown. The chain carries TRBV6-2 or TRBV6-3 and TRBJ2-7; possibly TRBD2 for D (5 bases). The sequencing here drew on peripheral blood, taken on day 0 of MenACWY control vaccination. This TCR derives from an adult in good health. CDR3 DNA sequence: TGTGCCAGCAGTTACTCGATATCGGGAACTTCCTACGAGCAGTACTTC. Amino acids: CASSYSISGTSYEQYF.